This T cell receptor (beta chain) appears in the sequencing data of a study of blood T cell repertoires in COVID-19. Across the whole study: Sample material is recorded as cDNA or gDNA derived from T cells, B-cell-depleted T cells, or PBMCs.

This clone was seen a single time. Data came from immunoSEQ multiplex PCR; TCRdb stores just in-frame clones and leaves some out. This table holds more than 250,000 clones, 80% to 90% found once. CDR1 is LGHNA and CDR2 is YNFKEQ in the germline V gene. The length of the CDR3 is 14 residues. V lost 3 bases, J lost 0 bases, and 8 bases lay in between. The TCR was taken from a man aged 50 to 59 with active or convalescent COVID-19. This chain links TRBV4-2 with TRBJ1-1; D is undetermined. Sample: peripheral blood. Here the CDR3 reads CASSHNTVNTEAFF. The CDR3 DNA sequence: TGTGCCAGCAGCCATAATACAGTGAACACTGAAGCTTTCTTT.